What follows describes a single TCR beta chain. This sample was taken from a study of cytomegalovirus exposure and HLA in healthy donors. The wider study: The approximately 690 first-cohort repertoires and the approximately 110 validation repertoires shared the same platform, a later analysis reported.

The CDR3 has 17 amino acids. The V segment lost 2 bases and the J segment 5 bases; nucleotides outside the gene matches: 7. Germline lookup yields CDR1 ENHRY and CDR2 SYGVKD. The method was immunoSEQ multiplex PCR; TCRdb's version includes in-frame clones alone and lacks a portion of them. The sample contains about 130,000 clones, approximately 94% of which appear only once. The chain carries TRBV10-3 and TRBJ1-6; 9 bases agree with TRBD1. This clonotype was obtained from a man aged 18 to 29 in good health and CMV-seropositive. The sample was PBMCs. The CDR3 DNA is TGTGCCATCAGTGAGGGGACAGGGAAATGGAATAATTCACCCCTCCACTTT. This codes for CAISEGTGKWNNSPLHF.